The 12 T cell receptor beta chains listed next were all sequenced from one sample in a study of regulatory T cells in long-lasting Graves disease. iRepertoire HTBI primers and Arm-PCR of CDR3 regions built TCR beta libraries. TCRdb ran MiXCR on the multiplex PCR reads and lists one entry per CDR3 protein. The repertoire holds some 560,000 distinct CDR3 sequences, with more than 15% as singletons. Time point: newly diagnosed GD, antithyroid drugs for less than 3 months. The TCR library used RNA extracted from PBMCs. The same data also contributed to another study, on T cells in Graves' hyperthyroidism and ophthalmopathy.

This sample comprised peripheral blood mononuclear cells (PBMCs), obtained at new diagnosis, from a patient treated with antithyroid drugs. All receptors derive from a woman aged 35-65 years with Graves disease.

The gene calls are TRBV6-1 and TRBJ1-2, with D perhaps TRBD1 (5 bases). Germline V CDR1 and CDR2: MNHNS, SASEGT. Trimming cost V 6 bases and J 13 bases, with 24 bases left between them. The CDR3 consists of 14 residues. The CDR3 loop is CASRPRDAQLRGTF. The CDR3 DNA reads TGTGCCAGCAGGCCCCGGGACGCCCAATTAAGGGGCACCTTC.

This sequence joins TRBV7-2 and TRBJ1-2; D perhaps matches TRBD1 (5 bases). This CDR3 has 15 residues. The germline V gene has CDR1 SGHTA and CDR2 FQGNSA. V lost 8 bases to trimming and J lost 4 bases, with 20 bases between them. In DNA, the CDR3 is TGTGCCAGCTCCCTCGGGGGGTGGGGTAGCTATGGCTACACCTTC. This gives the protein CASSLGGWGSYGYTF.

This chain connects TRBV28 to TRBJ1-4; D is perhaps TRBD1 (5 bases). V was pared by 6 bases and J by 6 bases, with 8 bases between. The V gene's germline CDR1 is MDHEN and CDR2 SYDVKM. CDR3 length: 12 amino acids. CDR3 amino acids: CASRPGYEKLFF. The DNA for the CDR3 is TGTGCCAGCAGACCAGGGTATGAAAAACTGTTTTTT.

The chain has TRBV6-2 or TRBV6-3 and TRBJ1-1; D is unclear. This CDR3 contains 13 residues. Looked up from germline, CDR1 is MNHEY and CDR2 is SVGEGT. Trimming took 6 bases from V and 10 from J, leaving 18 bases between them. This chain's CDR3 is CASSPRWESGAFF. CDR3 bases: TGTGCCAGCAGCCCCCGTTGGGAATCTGGAGCTTTCTTT.

This clonotype was detected ten times or more. The chain has TRBV18 and TRBJ1-4; a possible D gene is TRBD1 (5 bases). The germline CDR1 and CDR2 sequences are KGHSH and LQKENI. V gave up 2 bases and J gave up 8 bases, with 9 bases separating them. The CDR3 loop spans 13 amino acids. CDR3 amino acids: CASSPNTGEKLFF. DNA for the CDR3: TGTGCCAGCTCACCAAACACAGGAGAAAAACTGTTTTTT.

In its sample, this clonotype was seen many times. The gene calls are TRBV5-5 and TRBJ2-7; D is perhaps TRBD1 or TRBD2 (5 bases each). Trimming removed 0 bases from V and 2 bases from J, with 12 bases in between. The CDR3 sequence is 15 residues long. Per germline, CDR1 SGHKS and CDR2 YYEKEE (reference sequence). CDR3 loop: CASSLVPEGTYEQYF. In DNA, the CDR3 is TGTGCCAGCAGCTTGGTGCCAGAGGGGACCTACGAGCAGTACTTC.

In this sample, this clonotype turned up many times. The rearrangement joins TRBV5-1 to TRBJ2-7; TRBD2 might be the D (5 bases). The germline V gene has CDR1 SGHRS and CDR2 YFSETQ. The V end lost 4 bases, the J end lost 3 bases, and 17 bases lay between the germline ends. The CDR3 is 15 residues long. The CDR3 sequence is CASSIDVGLFYEQYF. DNA of the CDR3: TGCGCCAGCAGCATCGACGTAGGACTCTTCTACGAGCAGTACTTC. The complete variable domain, with remaining parts taken from reference TRBV5-1 and TRBJ2-7, reads KAGVTQTPRYLIKTRGQQVTLSCSPISGHRSVSWYQQTPGQGLQFLFEYFSETQRNKGNFPGRFSGRQFSNSRSEMNVSTLELGDSALYLCASSIDVGLFYEQYFGPGTRLTVT.

The chain couples TRBV20-1 to TRBJ1-1; tentatively, D is TRBD1 (5 bases). The CDR3 sequence is 14 residues long. V was shortened by 5 bases and J by 0 bases, with 13 bases between the two germline ends. CDR1 DFQATT and CDR2 SNEGSKA come from the germline V gene (reference sequence). The CDR3 is CSAPGAVMNTEAFF. The CDR3 nucleotides read TGCAGTGCTCCTGGGGCAGTTATGAACACTGAAGCTTTCTTT.

The chain combines TRBV7-9 with TRBJ2-7; TRBD1 aligns across 9 bases. With 4 bases clipped from V and 3 bases from J, the junction kept 13 bases outside the gene matches. Per germline, CDR1 SEHNR and CDR2 FQNEAQ (reference sequence). CDR3 length: 17 residues. Here the CDR3 reads CASSSRLGQGKDYEQYF. The CDR3 DNA is TGTGCCAGCAGCTCTAGATTAGGACAGGGGAAAGACTACGAGCAGTACTTC.

The V and J genes are TRBV7-2 and TRBJ1-1, with TRBD1 matching over 8 bases. The V and J ends lost 1 base and 3 bases, in that order; junction bases with no gene match: 7. This CDR3 has 16 residues. Germline assignment: CDR1 SGHTA and CDR2 FQGNSA. The chain's CDR3 is CASSLDQGAIYTEAFF. The CDR3 DNA follows: TGTGCCAGCAGCTTAGATCAGGGGGCGATTTACACTGAAGCTTTCTTT.

A few counts support this clonotype. This rearrangement joins TRBV2 to TRBJ1-1, with D tentatively TRBD1 (6 bases). The CDR3 sequence is 14 residues long. Trimming cost V 4 bases and J 1 base, with 10 bases left between them. Germline V lookup: CDR1 SNHLY, CDR2 FYNNEI. The CDR3, as DNA: TGTGCCAGCAGTGTCACAGGGAGGAACACTGAAGCTTTCTTT. Translation gives CASSVTGRNTEAFF.

This clonotype was detected ten times or more. The chain is built from TRBV28 and TRBJ2-5, with TRBD2 identical over 12 bases. From germline, CDR1 is MDHEN and CDR2 SYDVKM. The length of the CDR3 is 17 residues. V shed 2 bases and J 1 base; nucleotides not matched to a gene: 5. The CDR3 sequence: CASSLLGLAGFQETQYF. Here the CDR3 DNA reads TGTGCCAGCAGTTTACTCGGACTAGCGGGGTTCCAAGAGACCCAGTACTTC.